The 30 T cell receptor beta chains listed next were all sequenced from one sample in a study of blood T cell repertoires in COVID-19. Clones were sequenced by immunoSEQ multiplex PCR, and TCRdb holds only the in-frame ones, with some missing. The repertoire consists of about 210,000 clones, with around 83% occurring once and the leading ten covering 2% to 2.5%. Specimen: peripheral blood. These receptors all come from a man aged 40-49 years who had recovered from COVID-19.

The CDR3 is CASSIDRDRAYEQYF. In DNA form, the CDR3 reads TGTGCCAGTAGTATAGACCGGGACAGGGCCTACGAGCAGTACTTC. The chain recombines TRBV19 with TRBJ2-7, with 9 bases identical to TRBD1. The CDR3 runs to 15 residues. J was trimmed by 2 bases and V by 0 bases; bases with no gene match: 2. Germline lookup yields CDR1 LNHDA and CDR2 SQIVND (reference sequence).

The chain has TRBV27 and TRBJ2-7, with D possibly TRBD1 on 6 matching bases. Germline lookup yields CDR1 MNHEY and CDR2 SMNVEV (reference sequence). The CDR3 length is 16 residues. V lost 2 bases to trimming and J lost 2 bases, with 16 bases between them. DNA for the CDR3: TGTGCCAGCAGTTTAACAGGGTACCCAACCCCCTACGAGCAGTACTTC. This codes for CASSLTGYPTPYEQYF.

This chain uses TRBV25-1 with TRBJ1-1; D gene uncertain. This CDR3 spans 14 amino acids. Trimming removed 5 bases from V and 1 base from J, with 11 bases in between. Germline loops: CDR1 MGHDK, CDR2 SYGVNS. This CDR3 is CASSPWTANTEAFF. CDR3 nucleotides: TGTGCCAGCAGTCCTTGGACTGCGAACACTGAAGCTTTCTTT.

The chain combines TRBV6-5 with TRBJ2-7; D ambiguous. The CDR3 has 14 residues. V lost 2 bases to trimming and J lost 4 bases, with 12 bases between them. CDR1 MNHEY and CDR2 SVGAGI come from the germline V gene. The CDR3 sequence: CASSYDPSGYEQYF. The CDR3 bases are TGTGCCAGCAGTTACGATCCTAGTGGGTACGAGCAGTACTTC.

The rearrangement links TRBV5-1 to TRBJ2-2; D is perhaps TRBD2 (6 bases). V lost 1 base and J lost 7, with 14 bases in between. Germline CDR1 is SGHRS and CDR2 is YFSETQ. This CDR3 region has 15 residues. The CDR3 protein is CASSLLAGRNGELFF. The CDR3, as DNA: TGCGCCAGCAGCTTGCTTGCAGGGAGGAACGGGGAGCTGTTTTTT.

V and J are TRBV24-1 and TRBJ2-3, with TRBD1 matching over 9 bases. With V trimmed by 0 bases and J by 3 bases, 18 bases remained unmatched. The CDR3 runs 21 residues. Germline V gene data show CDR1 as KGHDR and CDR2 as SFDVKD. Written as DNA, the CDR3 is TGTGCCACCAGTGATTTGCGGGGGAGTGGGTCTGGACAGGGGTGGACAGATACGCAGTATTTT. Its protein product is CATSDLRGSGSGQGWTDTQYF.

The rearrangement links TRBV18 to TRBJ2-3, with a weak D call TRBD1 (6 bases). Trimming shortened V by 0 bases and J by 2 bases, and 15 bases separated the two germline ends. Per germline, CDR1 KGHSH and CDR2 LQKENI. CDR3 length: 17 residues. The CDR3: CASSPPGRGRDTDTQYF. In DNA form, the CDR3 reads TGTGCCAGCTCACCACCGGGCAGGGGACGGGACACAGATACGCAGTATTTT.

This clone was observed a single time. The V call is TRBV2, the J call TRBJ2-1; D uncertain. The CDR3 is 13 amino acids. Germline-derived CDR1 and CDR2 are SNHLY and FYNNEI. Between the trimmed V and J ends, which lost 5 bases and 9 bases, there was a span of 14 bases. This CDR3 reads CASSLERSGEQFF. Here the CDR3 DNA reads TGTGCCAGCAGTCTGGAGCGATCGGGTGAGCAGTTCTTC.

The chain couples TRBV9 to TRBJ1-3; 10 bases agree with TRBD1. V trimming: 0 bases; J trimming: 6 bases; junction bases outside the gene matches: 6. This CDR3 has 16 amino acids. Germline loops: CDR1 SGDLS, CDR2 YYNGEE. CDR3 nucleotide sequence: TGTGCCAGCAGCGTAGATCGGACAGGGGGTGTAAACACCATATATTTT. Amino acids: CASSVDRTGGVNTIYF.

The rearrangement joins TRBV2 to TRBJ2-2; tentatively, D is TRBD1 (5 bases). This CDR3 contains 14 residues. Trimming cost V 8 bases and J 2 bases, with 12 bases left between them. Per the germline V gene, CDR1 is SNHLY and CDR2 is FYNNEI. CDR3 sequence (DNA): TGTGCCAGCCAGGCAGGGCTCAACACCGGGGAGCTGTTTTTT. It translates to CASQAGLNTGELFF.

The chain has TRBV5-8 and TRBJ1-2; TRBD1 agrees at 8 bases. Germline lookup yields CDR1 SGHTS and CDR2 YDEGEE. The CDR3 runs 13 residues. V was pared by 3 bases and J by 2 bases, with 0 bases of the junction left unmatched. CDR3 nucleotides: TGTGCCAGCAGCTGGACAGGGAACTATGGCTACACCTTC. As protein: CASSWTGNYGYTF.

This chain links TRBV15 with TRBJ1-1; tentatively, D is TRBD1 (6 bases). The germline V gene has CDR1 LNHNV and CDR2 YYDKDF (reference sequence). Trimming shortened V by 3 bases and J by 3 bases, and 17 bases separated the two germline ends. The CDR3 extends over 16 amino acids. As DNA, the CDR3 is TGTGCCACCAGCAGCCTAGGTCAGGGGTGGGACACTGAAGCTTTCTTT. Encoded protein: CATSSLGQGWDTEAFF.

This clone was observed a few times. V and J are TRBV5-4 and TRBJ2-3; 12 positions agree with TRBD2. J was trimmed by 4 bases and V by 4 bases; bases with no gene match: 4. This CDR3 is built from 15 residues. CDR1 and CDR2 (germline): SGHNT, YYREEE (reference sequence). The CDR3 region is CASSRTSGNSDTQYF. DNA of the CDR3: TGTGCCAGCAGCCGGACTAGCGGGAACTCAGATACGCAGTATTTT.

The J gene is TRBJ1-2, the V gene TRBV6-5; tentative D call: TRBD1 (6 bases). CDR3 length equals 12 residues. Germline V gene sequence: CDR1 MNHEY, CDR2 SVGAGI. V was shortened by 6 bases and J by 6 bases, with 11 bases between the two germline ends. The CDR3: CASSQGMNGYTF. The CDR3 DNA reads as TGTGCCAGCAGCCAGGGGATGAATGGCTACACCTTC.

On this clone itself: The same CDR3 also results from other DNA sequences found in this sample. The CDR3 sequence: CASSPGGRNQPQHF. The CDR3 nucleotides read TGTGCCAGCTCACCAGGGGGCCGCAATCAGCCCCAGCATTTT. V is TRBV18 and J is TRBJ1-5; D is perhaps TRBD1 (6 bases). The CDR3 spans 14 residues. Trimming pared 2 bases from V and 2 bases from J, leaving 7 bases between. Germline CDR1 KGHSH, CDR2 LQKENI. The whole variable domain, remainder taken from reference TRBV18 and TRBJ1-5, is NAGVMQNPRHLVRRRGQEARLRCSPMKGHSHVYWYRQLPEEGLKFMVYLQKENIIDESGMPKERFSAEFPKEGPSILRIQQVVRGDSAAYFCASSPGGRNQPQHFGDGTRLSIL.

The V gene is TRBV4-3, the J gene TRBJ2-7; 8 positions match TRBD2. J lost 3 bases, V lost 1 base, and 5 bases had no gene match. The CDR3 sequence is 15 residues long. Germline CDR1 LGHNA, CDR2 YSLEER. The DNA of the CDR3 is TGCGCCAGCAGCCAAGCGGGAGGGCCTTTCTACGAGCAGTACTTC. It specifies CASSQAGGPFYEQYF.

V is TRBV11-3 and J is TRBJ2-1; tentative D call: TRBD1 (5 bases). Between the trimmed V and J ends, which lost 4 bases and 4 bases, there was a span of 11 bases. CDR1 and CDR2 (germline): SGHNT, YENEEA. The CDR3 is 14 amino acids. The CDR3 reads CASSSQGEYNEQFF. The DNA for the CDR3 is TGTGCCAGCAGCTCCCAGGGCGAATACAATGAGCAGTTCTTC.

Points on this clone: One end of the junction varies from germline; a read error may be responsible. The chain has TRBV11-2 and TRBJ2-7, with TRBD1 identical over 7 bases. The length of the CDR3 is 12 residues. Germline assignment: CDR1 SGHAT and CDR2 FQNNGV. The CDR3 reads CASSVDRDEQYF. Written as DNA, the CDR3 is TGTGCCAGCAGCGTAGACAGGGACGAGCAGTACTTC.

The chain couples TRBV7-9 to TRBJ2-7, with 12 bases matching TRBD2. Germline-derived CDR1 and CDR2 are SEHNR and FQNEAQ (reference sequence). The CDR3 is made up of 14 amino acids. The V segment lost 1 base and the J segment 5 bases; nucleotides outside the gene matches: 0. This CDR3 reads CASSLGTSGNEQYF. CDR3 bases: TGTGCCAGCAGCTTAGGGACTAGCGGGAACGAGCAGTACTTC.

This rearrangement joins TRBV5-6 to TRBJ2-2; 7 bases are shared with TRBD1. V dropped 0 bases and J dropped 4; count of bases not matched to a gene: 9. The CDR3 extends over 17 amino acids. Germline CDR1 SGHDT, CDR2 YYEEEE. Here the CDR3 reads CASSLGPGTARTGELFF. In DNA, the CDR3 is TGTGCCAGCAGCTTGGGCCCGGGGACAGCCCGCACCGGGGAGCTGTTTTTT.

The chain uses TRBV9 and TRBJ2-1; 11 bases agree with TRBD2. Germline assignment: CDR1 SGDLS and CDR2 YYNGEE. The CDR3 has 16 residues. V shed 3 bases, J shed 5 bases, and the junction held 7 bases outside the gene matches. CDR3 residues: CASSAGLAGYDNEQFF. In DNA form, the CDR3 reads TGTGCCAGCAGCGCCGGACTAGCGGGCTACGACAATGAGCAGTTCTTC. The full variable domain, with the rest looked up from reference TRBV9 and TRBJ2-1, is DSGVTQTPKHLITATGQRVTLRCSPRSGDLSVYWYQQSLDQGLQFLIQYYNGEERAKGNILERFSAQQFPDLHSELNLSSLELGDSALYFCASSAGLAGYDNEQFFGPGTRLTVL.

This clone was seen a handful of times. This sequence joins TRBV19 and TRBJ1-6; 10 bases match TRBD1. This CDR3 contains 14 residues. Germline-derived CDR1 and CDR2 are LNHDA and SQIVND (reference sequence). V was clipped by 7 bases and J by 9 bases; unmatched bases: 6. The CDR3 here is CASTTTGGTSPLHF. In DNA form, the CDR3 reads TGTGCCAGTACCACGACAGGGGGCACTTCACCCCTCCACTTT.

The gene calls are TRBV5-6 and TRBJ2-2; TRBD2 matches 11 bases. V shed 5 bases and J 2 bases; nucleotides not matched to a gene: 11. CDR3 size: 18 residues. Germline V gene lookup returns CDR1 SGHDT and CDR2 YYEEEE. The CDR3 DNA sequence: TGTGCCAGCAGGCCTACTAGCGGGAGCTTCTTAAACACCGGGGAGCTGTTTTTT. It is translated as CASRPTSGSFLNTGELFF.

This clone has ten or more counts. The CDR3, as DNA: TGTGCCAGCAGCGAGAGCTACGAGCAGTACTTC. It is translated as CASSESYEQYF. V and J are TRBV7-6 and TRBJ2-7, with D uncertain. V lost 5 bases and J lost 3, with 5 bases in between. This CDR3 region has 11 residues. From germline, CDR1 is SGHVS and CDR2 FNYEAQ.

The chain uses TRBV27 and TRBJ2-7, with TRBD1 identical over 7 bases. CDR1 and CDR2 from the germline V gene are MNHEY and SMNVEV (reference sequence). The CDR3 has 14 residues. V lost 5 bases to trimming and J lost 1 base; unmatched junction nucleotides: 5. CDR3 loop: CASSQPGQSYEQYF. The CDR3 bases are TGTGCCAGCAGTCAACCGGGACAGTCCTACGAGCAGTACTTC.

The chain combines TRBV3-1 (or the pseudogene TRBV3-2) with TRBJ2-3, with 11 bases that match TRBD2. The V gene end was trimmed by 4 bases and the J gene end by 4 bases; junction bases not matched to a gene: 10. The CDR3 loop spans 17 amino acids. Germline CDR1 is LGHDT and CDR2 is YNNKEL (reference sequence). The CDR3 here is CASSLYPGLAEPDTQYF. CDR3 nucleotide sequence: TGTGCCAGCAGCCTCTACCCGGGACTAGCGGAGCCAGATACGCAGTATTTT.

In its sample, this clone was seen once. The J gene is TRBJ2-3, the V gene TRBV27; D is undetermined. Per the germline V gene, CDR1 is MNHEY and CDR2 is SMNVEV (reference sequence). The CDR3 has 13 residues. The V gene lost 0 bases and the J gene lost 5 bases, with 6 bases spanning the gap. The CDR3 here is CASSLSRRDTQYF. CDR3 bases: TGTGCCAGCAGTTTATCGAGGCGAGATACGCAGTATTTT.

The chain employs TRBV4-3 and TRBJ2-5; 9 nucleotides agree with TRBD2. Germline V gene lookup returns CDR1 LGHNA and CDR2 YSLEER. CDR3 length equals 19 residues. After removal of 2 bases from V and 5 bases from J, the junction contained 18 bases not matched to a gene. The CDR3 DNA reads TGCGCCAGCAGCCAACACTGGCGGGAGGGCCTATCCAACAGGGAGACCCAGTACTTC. Translation gives CASSQHWREGLSNRETQYF.

The chain employs TRBV30 and TRBJ1-6; 8 bases map to TRBD1. This CDR3 region has 14 residues. V shed 0 bases and J 9 bases; nucleotides not matched to a gene: 4. Germline-derived CDR1 and CDR2 are GTSNPN and SVGIG (reference sequence). This chain's CDR3 is CAWSVGQGGSPLHF. In DNA form, the CDR3 reads TGTGCCTGGAGTGTAGGACAGGGAGGTTCACCCCTCCACTTT.

The chain couples TRBV10-3 to TRBJ1-6, with D possibly TRBD1 on 6 matching bases. This CDR3 comprises 15 residues. V was shortened by 8 bases and J by 10 bases, with 21 bases between the two germline ends. Germline V gene lookup returns CDR1 ENHRY and CDR2 SYGVKD. In nucleotides, the CDR3 is TGTGCCATCGCGATGACCAGGGGCTCAGAGTCACCCCTCCACTTT. Translating it yields CAIAMTRGSESPLHF.